This T cell receptor beta chain was found in a study of blood T cell repertoires in COVID-19. The wider study: Samples taken during acute and convalescent COVID-19 were collected in the United States, Italy and Spain.

Trimming took 5 bases from V and 7 from J, leaving 15 bases between them. Germline V gene data show CDR1 as LNHDA and CDR2 as SQIVND (reference sequence). This CDR3 is built from 14 residues. Only in-frame clones appear in the TCRdb table, and some are missing; sequencing was by immunoSEQ multiplex PCR. The repertoire holds about 150,000 clones, with roughly nine tenths as singletons. This chain connects TRBV19 to TRBJ1-5, with a possible D match to TRBD1 (5 bases). The sequenced sample was peripheral blood. This receptor was obtained from a middle-aged man with acute or convalescent COVID-19. This chain's CDR3 is CASSVRAIGQPQHF. CDR3 in DNA: TGTGCCAGTAGTGTCAGGGCAATAGGACAGCCCCAGCATTTT.